What follows are 7 T cell receptor beta chains derived from one specimen sequenced in a study of graft-versus-host responses after intestinal transplantation. These TCRs are of unknown antigen specificity. The table came from immunoSEQ multiplex PCR; TCRdb's copy has only in-frame clones and leaves some out. The sample has some 140,000 clones, around 90% seen once. The specimen was unstimulated CD4+ T cells sorted from spleen or lymph node cells, collected before intestinal transplant. The origin of the receptors is a human donor who received an intestinal transplant.

The chain carries TRBV25-1 and TRBJ2-1; D perhaps matches TRBD2 (6 bases). CDR3 size: 15 residues. Per germline, CDR1 MGHDK and CDR2 SYGVNS. The V end was cut by 6 bases, the J end by 1 base, with 13 bases between. CDR3 nucleotides: TGTGCCAGCAGGAAGGAGGAGGGATCCTACAATGAGCAGTTCTTC. It is translated as CASRKEEGSYNEQFF.

In the case of this clone: Within the sample, other DNA sequences also encode this same CDR3. The gene calls are TRBV7-2 and TRBJ2-1, with TRBD2 identical over 13 bases. V was clipped by 4 bases and J by 7 bases; unmatched bases: 7. This CDR3 spans 16 amino acids. Germline lookup yields CDR1 SGHTA and CDR2 FQGNSA. This chain's CDR3 is CASSSRTSGSRNEQFF. CDR3 DNA: TGTGCCAGCAGCTCTCGGACTAGCGGGAGTCGAAATGAGCAGTTCTTC. The full variable domain, completed using reference TRBV7-2 and TRBJ2-1, is GAGVSQSPSNKVTEKGKDVELRCDPISGHTALYWYRQSLGQGLEFLIYFQGNSAPDKSGLPSDRFSAERTGGSVSTLTIQRTQQEDSAVYLCASSSRTSGSRNEQFFGPGTRLTVL.

The chain carries TRBV18 and TRBJ2-7; D assignment may be TRBD1 or TRBD2 (5 bases each). The CDR3 length is 15 residues. Germline-derived CDR1 and CDR2 are KGHSH and LQKENI. V was trimmed by 2 bases and J by 2 bases, leaving 13 bases between them. Written as DNA, the CDR3 is TGTGCCAGCTCACCAGCCGGGACGGACGCCTACGAGCAGTACTTC. It translates to CASSPAGTDAYEQYF.

This clone came up a few times. CDR3 sequence: CASPSASGNTEAFF. As DNA, the CDR3 is TGTGCCAGCCCCTCCGCCTCCGGGAACACTGAAGCTTTCTTT. This sequence joins TRBV2 and TRBJ1-1; no reliable D call. Germline V gene sequence: CDR1 SNHLY, CDR2 FYNNEI. Trimming stripped 8 bases from V and 1 base from J, with 14 bases between. This CDR3 contains 14 residues.

The chain joins TRBV25-1 to TRBJ2-7; D is ambiguous. V was clipped by 6 bases and J by 3 bases, with 6 bases between them. Germline V gene sequence: CDR1 MGHDK, CDR2 SYGVNS. The CDR3 length is 11 residues. In nucleotides, the CDR3 is TGTGCCAGCAGAGACGGCTACGAGCAGTACTTC. Translation: CASRDGYEQYF.

The V gene is TRBV6-5, the J gene TRBJ1-2; TRBD1 aligns across 7 bases. There are 14 residues in the CDR3. The junction had 11 bases not matched to a gene; V was cut back by 8 bases and J by 5 bases. Looked up from germline, CDR1 is MNHEY and CDR2 is SVGAGI. The CDR3 region is CASGNQRTGYGYTF. CDR3 bases: TGTGCCAGCGGCAACCAAAGGACAGGATATGGCTACACCTTC.

With respect to this clone: In the same sample, other DNA sequences code for this CDR3. The chain has TRBV28 and TRBJ1-4; D uncertain. Trimming removed 8 bases from V and 4 bases from J, with 14 bases in between. CDR3 length equals 14 residues. From germline, CDR1 is MDHEN and CDR2 SYDVKM. CDR3 DNA: TGTGCCAGCCGTGGCGGGAATCTTAATGAAAAACTGTTTTTT. Translating gives CASRGGNLNEKLFF.